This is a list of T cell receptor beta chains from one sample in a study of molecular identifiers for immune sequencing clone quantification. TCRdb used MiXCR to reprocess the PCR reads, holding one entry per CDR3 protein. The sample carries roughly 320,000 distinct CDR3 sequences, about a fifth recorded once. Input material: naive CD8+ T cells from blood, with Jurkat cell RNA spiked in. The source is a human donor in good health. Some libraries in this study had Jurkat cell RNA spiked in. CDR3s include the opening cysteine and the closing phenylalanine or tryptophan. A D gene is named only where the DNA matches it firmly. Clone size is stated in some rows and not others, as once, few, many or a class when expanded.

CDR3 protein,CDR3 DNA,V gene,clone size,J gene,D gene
CAWSSESTDTQYF,TGTGCCTGGAGTAGTGAGTCCACAGATACGCAGTATTTT,TRBV30,few,TRBJ2-3,NA
CASSEWSGRNEKLFF,TGTGCCAGCAGTGAATGGTCAGGCCGTAATGAAAAACTGTTTTTT,TRBV2,many,TRBJ1-4,NA
CASSFTGLNTEAFF,TGTGCCAGCAGCTTTACAGGTCTGAACACTGAAGCTTTCTTT,TRBV11-2,many,TRBJ1-1,NA
CASTGGSYEQYF,TGTGCCAGCACCGGCGGCAGCTACGAGCAGTACTTC,TRBV12-3/TRBV12-4,many,TRBJ2-7,NA
CASSLRSSGMGTDTQYF,TGTGCCAGCAGCTTACGGTCTAGCGGTATGGGCACAGATACGCAGTATTTT,TRBV7-3,few,TRBJ2-3,TRBD2
CASGPLGAPILREQYF,TGTGCTAGTGGTCCGCTCGGGGCACCCATCCTTCGCGAGCAGTACTTC,TRBV12-5,NA,TRBJ2-7,NA
CATSGVDPQETQYF,TGTGCCACCAGTGGCGTGGACCCTCAAGAGACCCAGTACTTC,TRBV24-1,many,TRBJ2-5,NA
CASSLLAGFYEQYF,TGTGCCAGCAGCTTACTCGCAGGGTTCTACGAGCAGTACTTC,TRBV11-2,NA,TRBJ2-7,NA
CASSRGGNTEAFF,TGTGCCAGCAGTAGAGGCGGGAACACTGAAGCTTTCTTT,TRBV6-2/TRBV6-3,many,TRBJ1-1,NA
CASSQKVGSQPQHF,TGCGCCAGCAGCCAAAAGGTGGGGAGTCAGCCCCAGCATTTT,TRBV4-1,many,TRBJ1-5,NA
CASSLKDNEQFF,TGTGCCAGCAGCTTGAAGGACAATGAGCAGTTCTTC,TRBV5-4,many,TRBJ2-1,NA
CASRQDSYEQYF,TGCGCCAGCAGACAGGACTCCTACGAGCAGTACTTC,TRBV5-1,NA,TRBJ2-7,NA
CASSVGGGMNSPLHF,TGCGCCAGCAGCGTCGGAGGGGGAATGAATTCACCCCTCCACTTT,TRBV5-1,NA,TRBJ1-6,NA
CASRSIGNYEQYF,TGTGCCAGCAGGTCGATAGGGAACTACGAGCAGTACTTC,TRBV6-5,many,TRBJ2-7,NA
CASSPVAGGLGSYNEQFF,TGCGCCAGCAGCCCCGTAGCGGGGGGGTTAGGGTCCTACAATGAGCAGTTCTTC,TRBV5-1,many,TRBJ2-1,TRBD2
CSTKLAGSYEQYF,TGCAGTACTAAACTAGCGGGATCCTACGAGCAGTACTTC,TRBV20-1,many,TRBJ2-7,TRBD2
CASSPGLAGVVSSYNEQFF,TGTGCCAGCAGCCCGGGACTAGCGGGGGTAGTAAGCTCCTACAATGAGCAGTTCTTC,TRBV9,many,TRBJ2-1,TRBD2
CASSTTGTPFGTQYF,TGTGCCAGCAGTACTACCGGGACTCCCTTCGGGACCCAGTACTTC,TRBV6-2/TRBV6-3,few,TRBJ2-5,NA
CASSQALQGSGSNQPQHF,TGCGCCAGCAGCCAGGCCCTCCAGGGAAGCGGTAGCAATCAGCCCCAGCATTTT,TRBV4-3,NA,TRBJ1-5,NA
CSATDFMLSTDTQYF,TGCAGTGCTACGGATTTCATGCTTAGCACAGATACGCAGTATTTT,TRBV20-1,NA,TRBJ2-3,NA
CASSYRQGSNQPQHF,TGTGCCAGCAGTTACCGTCAGGGGAGCAATCAGCCCCAGCATTTT,TRBV6-5,many,TRBJ1-5,NA
CASSLAAGPYEQYF,TGTGCCAGCAGCTTGGCGGCAGGGCCCTACGAGCAGTACTTC,TRBV5-5,NA,TRBJ2-7,NA
CASSYTRAEYSNQPQHF,TGTGCCAGCAGTTACACCAGGGCAGAGTATAGCAATCAGCCCCAGCATTTT,TRBV6-6,many,TRBJ1-5,NA
CASVAGDQRRYF,TGTGCCAGCGTGGCGGGGGACCAGCGTCGGTACTTC,TRBV12-3/TRBV12-4,many,TRBJ2-7,TRBD2
CSVEIDTEAFF,TGCAGCGTTGAGATAGACACTGAAGCTTTCTTT,TRBV29-1,many,TRBJ1-1,NA
CAWSVSGNYEQYF,TGTGCCTGGAGTGTTAGCGGGAACTACGAGCAGTACTTC,TRBV30,many,TRBJ2-7,TRBD2
CASSFRGLSQETQYF,TGTGCCAGCAGTTTCCGGGGCCTCTCCCAAGAGACCCAGTACTTC,TRBV28,few,TRBJ2-5,NA
CASSLGLGASYEQYF,TGTGCCAGCAGCTTGGGCCTGGGGGCCTCCTACGAGCAGTACTTC,TRBV5-4,many,TRBJ2-7,NA
CASSSEGLNTGELFF,TGTGCCAGCAGCTCCGAGGGGTTGAACACCGGGGAGCTGTTTTTT,TRBV7-9,few,TRBJ2-2,NA
CASSFGRARYEQYF,TGTGCCAGCAGCTTTGGCAGGGCAAGGTACGAGCAGTACTTC,TRBV5-4,NA,TRBJ2-7,NA
CASSLNGQHTEAFF,TGTGCCAGCAGTTTAAACGGACAGCACACTGAAGCTTTCTTT,TRBV12-3/TRBV12-4,many,TRBJ1-1,NA
CASSQDWAGSQPQHF,TGCGCCAGCAGCCAAGATTGGGCAGGGAGTCAGCCCCAGCATTTT,TRBV4-3,many,TRBJ1-5,NA
CASSSGVYYGYTF,TGTGCCAGCAGTTCGGGCGTGTACTATGGCTACACCTTC,TRBV12-3/TRBV12-4,few,TRBJ1-2,NA
CASSFWETGSFKDTQYF,TGTGCCAGCAGTTTCTGGGAGACAGGGAGCTTCAAAGATACGCAGTATTTT,TRBV12-3/TRBV12-4,NA,TRBJ2-3,TRBD1
CASSQGQGAFIDTQYF,TGTGCCAGCAGCCAGGGCCAGGGGGCATTTATTGATACGCAGTATTTT,TRBV7-2,many,TRBJ2-3,TRBD1
CASSQQGGDYNEQFF,TGCGCCAGCAGTCAACAGGGTGGTGACTACAATGAGCAGTTCTTC,TRBV5-1,many,TRBJ2-1,NA
CASSLVKTGEAFF,TGCGCCAGCAGCTTGGTGAAGACAGGAGAAGCTTTCTTT,TRBV5-1,many,TRBJ1-1,NA
CASEEGSDEQFF,TGTGCCAGCGAGGAGGGGAGCGATGAGCAGTTCTTC,TRBV28,many,TRBJ2-1,NA
CASSFPGTSDTDTQYF,TGTGCCAGCAGCTTTCCCGGGACTAGCGACACAGATACGCAGTATTTT,TRBV11-2,NA,TRBJ2-3,TRBD2
CASSSSLGTGLNTEAFF,TGTGCCAGCAGCTCCAGTCTAGGGACAGGTCTGAACACTGAAGCTTTCTTT,TRBV7-6,many,TRBJ1-1,TRBD1
CASRSGQGIYGYTF,TGTGCCAGCAGATCCGGACAGGGGATCTATGGCTACACCTTC,TRBV6-1,few,TRBJ1-2,TRBD1
CASSLSPDEQYF,TGTGCCAGCAGCTTATCGCCTGACGAGCAGTACTTC,TRBV11-2,many,TRBJ2-7,NA
CAISGGSLRDGQFF,TGTGCCATCAGCGGGGGGTCCCTACGCGATGGGCAGTTCTTC,TRBV10-3,NA,TRBJ2-1,TRBD2
CASLQDQGSFVDTQYF,TGTGCCAGCCTCCAAGACCAGGGATCGTTCGTTGATACGCAGTATTTT,TRBV28,many,TRBJ2-3,NA